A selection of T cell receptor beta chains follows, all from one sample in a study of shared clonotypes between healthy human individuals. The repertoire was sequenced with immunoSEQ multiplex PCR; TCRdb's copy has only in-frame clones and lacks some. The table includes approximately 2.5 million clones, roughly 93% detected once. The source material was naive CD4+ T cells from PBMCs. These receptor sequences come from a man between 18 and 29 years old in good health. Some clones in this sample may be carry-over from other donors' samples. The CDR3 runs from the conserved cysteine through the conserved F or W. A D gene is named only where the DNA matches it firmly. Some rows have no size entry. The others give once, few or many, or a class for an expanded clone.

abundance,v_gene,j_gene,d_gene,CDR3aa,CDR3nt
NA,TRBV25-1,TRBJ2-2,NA,CASQRNQGPTGELFF,TGTGCCAGCCAACGGAACCAGGGACCCACCGGGGAGCTGTTTTTT
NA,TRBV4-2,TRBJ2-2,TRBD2,CASSPRLAGGPNTGELFF,TGTGCCAGCAGCCCAAGACTAGCGGGAGGACCGAACACCGGGGAGCTGTTTTTT
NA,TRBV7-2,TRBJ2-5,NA,CASSLRWETQYF,TGTGCCAGCAGCTTGCGTTGGGAGACCCAGTACTTC
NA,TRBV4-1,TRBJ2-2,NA,CASSQAVGTSRTGELFF,TGCGCCAGCAGCCAAGCGGTGGGGACATCGAGAACCGGGGAGCTGTTTTTT
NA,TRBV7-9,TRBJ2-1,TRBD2,CASSSRQGLAGGPAYEQFF,TGTGCCAGCAGCTCCCGACAGGGGCTAGCGGGAGGGCCAGCCTATGAGCAGTTCTTC
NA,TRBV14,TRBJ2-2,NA,CASRPTGNTGELFF,TGTGCCAGCAGGCCAACAGGGAACACCGGGGAGCTGTTTTTT
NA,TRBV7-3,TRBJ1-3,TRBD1,CASSWDRGNPIYF,TGTGCCAGCAGCTGGGACAGGGGAAACCCCATATATTTT
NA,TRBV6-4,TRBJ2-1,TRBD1,CASSEDRSSYNEQFF,TGTGCCAGCAGTGAGGACAGGAGCTCCTACAATGAGCAGTTCTTC
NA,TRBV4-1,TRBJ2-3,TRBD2,CASSQVKREVRDTQYF,TGCGCCAGCAGCCAAGTAAAACGGGAGGTGAGAGATACGCAGTATTTT
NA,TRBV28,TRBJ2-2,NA,CASSPMFTANTGELFF,TGTGCCAGCAGTCCGATGTTCACCGCGAACACCGGGGAGCTGTTTTTT
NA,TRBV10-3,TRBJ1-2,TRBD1,CAIQDRGGYTF,TGTGCCATCCAAGACAGGGGCGGCTACACCTTC
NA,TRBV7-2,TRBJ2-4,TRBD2,CASSLGWRGNIQYF,TGTGCCAGCAGCTTAGGATGGCGGGGGAACATTCAGTACTTC
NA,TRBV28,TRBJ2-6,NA,CASSLGTSGANVLTF,TGTGCCAGCAGTCTGGGGACTTCTGGGGCCAACGTCCTGACTTTC
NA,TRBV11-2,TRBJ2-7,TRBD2,CASIPSASGTYEQYF,TGTGCCAGCATCCCCTCGGCTAGCGGGACCTACGAGCAGTACTTC
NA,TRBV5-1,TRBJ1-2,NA,CASSLAGAFWRYTF,TGCGCCAGCAGCTTGGCAGGGGCCTTTTGGCGCTACACCTTC
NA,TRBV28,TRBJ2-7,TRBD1,CASSFRFFWSGTGLYEQYF,TGTGCCAGCAGTTTCAGGTTTTTTTGGTCAGGGACAGGGCTTTACGAGCAGTACTTC
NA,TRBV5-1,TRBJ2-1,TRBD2,CASSTRLIAGNYNEQFF,TGCGCCAGCAGCACCCGATTAATAGCGGGTAACTACAATGAGCAGTTCTTC
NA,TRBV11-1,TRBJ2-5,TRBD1,CASSLNPLGQGKTQYF,TGTGCCAGCAGCTTAAACCCTTTGGGACAGGGGAAGACCCAGTACTTC
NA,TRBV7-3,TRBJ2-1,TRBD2,CASSPRASGSMTYNEQFF,TGTGCCAGCAGCCCCCGGGCTAGCGGGAGCATGACCTACAATGAGCAGTTCTTC
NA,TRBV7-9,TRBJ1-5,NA,CASSLGTGDSNQPQHF,TGTGCCAGCAGCTTAGGTACCGGGGATAGCAATCAGCCCCAGCATTTT
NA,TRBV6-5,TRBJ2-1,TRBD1,CASSRWTGDRNEQFF,TGTGCCAGCAGTCGTTGGACAGGGGATAGGAATGAGCAGTTCTTC
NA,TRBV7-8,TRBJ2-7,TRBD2,CASSLEAGGIYEQYF,TGTGCCAGCAGCTTAGAGGCGGGAGGGATCTACGAGCAGTACTTC
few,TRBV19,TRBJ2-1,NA,CASGRRSYNEQFF,TGTGCCAGCGGGAGAAGGTCCTACAATGAGCAGTTCTTC
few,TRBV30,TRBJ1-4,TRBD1,CAWNSGTANEKLFF,TGTGCCTGGAATTCGGGGACAGCTAATGAAAAACTGTTTTTT
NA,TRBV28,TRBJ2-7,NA,CASSLGTGLPYEQYF,TGTGCCAGCAGTTTAGGAACAGGGTTACCCTACGAGCAGTACTTC
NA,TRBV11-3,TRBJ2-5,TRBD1,CASSWDREETQYF,TGTGCCAGCAGCTGGGACAGGGAAGAGACCCAGTACTTC
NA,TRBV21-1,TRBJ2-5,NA,CASGPDSQKETQYF,TGTGCCAGCGGACCGGACAGCCAAAAAGAGACCCAGTACTTC
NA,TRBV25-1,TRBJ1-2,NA,CASSESRGAGYTF,TGTGCCAGCAGTGAATCCAGGGGAGCGGGCTACACCTTC
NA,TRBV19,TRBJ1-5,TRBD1,CASSPTGGQPQHF,TGTGCCAGTAGCCCAACAGGGGGACAGCCCCAGCATTTT
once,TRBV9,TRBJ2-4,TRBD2,CASSVQPLGTRGNIQYF,TGTGCCAGCAGCGTACAGCCACTAGGGACTAGGGGAAACATTCAGTACTTC
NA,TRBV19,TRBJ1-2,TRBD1,CASTRQGTNYGYTF,TGTGCCAGTACTCGACAGGGAACTAACTATGGCTACACCTTC
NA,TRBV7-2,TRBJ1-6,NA,CASSLDRSSYNSPLHF,TGTGCCAGCAGCTTAGACCGCAGCTCCTATAATTCACCCCTCCACTTT
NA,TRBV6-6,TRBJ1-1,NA,CASSYGGTPMNTEAFF,TGTGCCAGCAGTTACGGCGGGACTCCCATGAACACTGAAGCTTTCTTT
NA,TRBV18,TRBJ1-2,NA,CASSPGDGGSGYTF,TGTGCCAGCTCACCCGGGGACGGGGGCTCTGGCTACACCTTC
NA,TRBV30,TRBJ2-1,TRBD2,CAWGEREGKYEQFF,TGTGCCTGGGGAGAGCGGGAGGGCAAATATGAGCAGTTCTTC
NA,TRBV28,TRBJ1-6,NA,CASSLASTGALHF,TGTGCCAGCAGTTTAGCTTCGACAGGAGCCCTCCACTTT
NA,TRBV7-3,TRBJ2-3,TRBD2,CASSPGTSGSGDTQYF,TGTGCCAGCAGCCCCGGGACTAGCGGGAGTGGAGATACGCAGTATTTT
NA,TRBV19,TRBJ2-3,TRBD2,CASSLKPGLAGADTQYF,TGTGCCAGTAGTCTAAAACCCGGACTAGCGGGAGCAGATACGCAGTATTTT
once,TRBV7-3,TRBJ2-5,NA,CASSLSPGTETQYF,TGTGCCAGCAGCTTATCCCCAGGGACAGAGACCCAGTACTTC
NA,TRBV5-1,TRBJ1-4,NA,CASSFTGGVISEKLFF,TGCGCCAGCAGCTTCACCGGGGGCGTAATTTCCGAGAAACTGTTTTTT
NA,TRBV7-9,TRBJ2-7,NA,CASSLALGGAYEQYF,TGTGCCAGCAGCTTAGCTTTGGGGGGCGCCTACGAGCAGTACTTC
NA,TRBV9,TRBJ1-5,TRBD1,CASSPTADRVGQPQHF,TGTGCCAGCAGCCCTACGGCCGACAGGGTTGGGCAGCCCCAGCATTTT
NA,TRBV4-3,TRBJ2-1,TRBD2,CASSQRTSGGSYNEQFF,TGCGCCAGCAGCCAACGGACTAGCGGAGGCTCCTACAATGAGCAGTTCTTC
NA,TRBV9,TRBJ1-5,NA,CASSTGFLSNQPQHF,TGTGCCAGCAGCACAGGGTTTTTGAGCAATCAGCCCCAGCATTTT
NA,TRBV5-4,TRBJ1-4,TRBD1,CASSLELDRREKLFF,TGTGCCAGCAGCTTGGAGTTGGACAGGCGTGAAAAACTGTTTTTT
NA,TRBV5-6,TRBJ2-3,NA,CASSLSGTDTQYF,TGTGCCAGCAGCTTGTCGGGTACAGATACGCAGTATTTT
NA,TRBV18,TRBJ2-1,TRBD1,CASSPGTGTRAYNEQFF,TGTGCCAGCTCACCGGGGACAGGGACGAGGGCCTACAATGAGCAGTTCTTC
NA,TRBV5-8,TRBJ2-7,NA,CASSFSPADEQYF,TGTGCCAGCAGCTTTTCTCCGGCGGACGAGCAGTACTTC
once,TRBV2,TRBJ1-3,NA,CASREGRSNGNTIYF,TGTGCCAGCAGAGAAGGGAGGTCCAATGGAAACACCATATATTTT
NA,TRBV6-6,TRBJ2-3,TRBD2,CASSYRLAGVGDTQYF,TGTGCCAGCAGTTACCGACTAGCGGGAGTAGGAGATACGCAGTATTTT
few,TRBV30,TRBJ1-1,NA,CASVRGREAFF,TGTGCCTCGGTAAGGGGGAGGGAAGCTTTCTTT
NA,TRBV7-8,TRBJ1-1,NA,CASSSQANTEAFF,TGTGCCAGCAGCTCACAGGCGAACACTGAAGCTTTCTTT
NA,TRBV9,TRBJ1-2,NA,CASSPQESYGYTF,TGTGCCAGCAGCCCCCAGGAGAGCTATGGCTACACCTTC
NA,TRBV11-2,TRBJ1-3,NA,CASSSIQGGNTIYF,TGTGCCAGCAGCTCCATTCAGGGTGGGAACACCATATATTTT
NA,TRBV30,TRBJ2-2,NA,CAWSGFPRGQGGTGELFF,TGTGCCTGGAGTGGTTTCCCCCGGGGGCAGGGGGGGACCGGGGAGCTGTTTTTT